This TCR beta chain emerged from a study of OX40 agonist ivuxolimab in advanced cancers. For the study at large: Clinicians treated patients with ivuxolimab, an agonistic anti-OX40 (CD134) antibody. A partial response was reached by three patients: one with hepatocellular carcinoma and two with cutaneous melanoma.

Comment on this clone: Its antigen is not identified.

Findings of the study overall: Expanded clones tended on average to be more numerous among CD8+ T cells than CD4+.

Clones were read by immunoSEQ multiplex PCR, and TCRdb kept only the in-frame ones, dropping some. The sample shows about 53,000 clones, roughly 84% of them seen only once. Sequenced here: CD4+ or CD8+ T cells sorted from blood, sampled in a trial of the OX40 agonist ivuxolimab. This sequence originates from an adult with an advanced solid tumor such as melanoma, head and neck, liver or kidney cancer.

The CDR3 region is CASSPEQGGDQPQHF. The DNA of the CDR3 is TGTGCCAGCTCACCTGAACAGGGGGGGGATCAGCCCCAGCATTTT. The V call is TRBV18, the J call TRBJ1-5; TRBD1 agrees at 8 bases. The CDR3 covers 15 residues. V lost 3 bases to trimming and J lost 5 bases; unmatched junction nucleotides: 6. Germline V gene sequence: CDR1 KGHSH, CDR2 LQKENI.